The 27 T cell receptor beta chains given below trace back to one sample, sequenced in a study of blood T cell repertoires in COVID-19. Generated by immunoSEQ multiplex PCR, the TCRdb table keeps only in-frame clones and is missing some. This sample yields about 110,000 clones, of which around 64% are seen a single time; 1.8% belongs to the top ten. The sequencing sample was made of peripheral blood. These receptors were taken from a woman aged 35 to 49 with acute or convalescent COVID-19.

The chain carries TRBV7-2 and TRBJ2-7; perhaps TRBD2 as D (7 bases). From germline, CDR1 is SGHTA and CDR2 FQGNSA. The length of the CDR3 is 14 residues. The V gene lost 5 bases and the J gene lost 6 bases, with 17 bases spanning the gap. The CDR3 spells CASSQAGGPREQYF. Here the CDR3 DNA reads TGTGCCAGCAGCCAAGCCGGGGGGCCACGCGAGCAGTACTTC. Full variable domain (outside the CDR3, taken from reference TRBV7-2 and TRBJ2-7): GAGVSQSPSNKVTEKGKDVELRCDPISGHTALYWYRQSLGQGLEFLIYFQGNSAPDKSGLPSDRFSAERTGGSVSTLTIQRTQQEDSAVYLCASSQAGGPREQYFGPGTRLTVT.

The J gene is TRBJ1-2, the V gene TRBV13; 8 positions agree with TRBD1. CDR1 is PRHDT, CDR2 FYEKMQ, per germline (reference sequence). V trimming: 4 bases; J trimming: 7 bases; junction bases outside the gene matches: 2. The CDR3 is 12 residues long. CDR3 sequence reads: CASSSGGSGYTF. In DNA form, the CDR3 reads TGTGCCAGCAGCTCAGGGGGCTCTGGCTACACCTTC.

This chain links TRBV5-8 with TRBJ2-5; TRBD1 matches 7 bases. Germline values: CDR1 SGHTS, CDR2 YDEGEE. This CDR3 contains 15 residues. Trimming at V came to 2 bases and at J to 2 bases, leaving 6 bases not matched to a gene. The CDR3 sequence: CASSFRQGAQETQYF. The CDR3 nucleotides read TGTGCCAGCAGCTTTCGACAGGGAGCACAAGAGACCCAGTACTTC.

This clone has more than one count but fewer than ten. The chain links TRBV3-1 (or the pseudogene TRBV3-2) to TRBJ1-3, with a weak D call TRBD1 (6 bases). V was pared by 1 base and J by 6 bases, with 16 bases between. The germline V gene encodes CDR1 LGHDT and CDR2 YNNKEL (reference sequence). This CDR3 contains 16 residues. CDR3: CASSQVGATGENTIYF. CDR3 sequence (DNA): TGTGCCAGCAGCCAAGTGGGGGCCACTGGGGAAAACACCATATATTTT.

The chain has TRBV29-1 and TRBJ2-2; D is unresolved. Looked up from germline, CDR1 is SQVTM and CDR2 is ANQGSEA. The germline V and J ends were trimmed by 7 bases and 7 bases, with 19 bases remaining between them. This CDR3 spans 14 amino acids. The CDR3 here is CSALGTNFIGELFF. The CDR3 nucleotides are TGCAGCGCCCTAGGTACTAATTTCATCGGGGAGCTGTTTTTT.

This clone occurred many times. The V gene is TRBV13, the J gene TRBJ1-1; TRBD1 is a possible D gene (6 bases). Germline loops: CDR1 PRHDT, CDR2 FYEKMQ (reference sequence). CDR3 size: 12 residues. Trimming removed 3 bases at V and 4 bases at J, with 6 bases between. CDR3 region: CASSFRGTEAFF. The CDR3 DNA is TGTGCCAGCAGCTTCAGGGGCACTGAAGCTTTCTTT.

The rearrangement uses TRBV19 and TRBJ1-2, with a weak D call TRBD1 (6 bases). The CDR3 spans 15 residues. Germline loops: CDR1 LNHDA, CDR2 SQIVND (reference sequence). The germline V and J ends were trimmed by 2 bases and 0 bases, with 10 bases remaining between them. CDR3 DNA: TGTGCCAGTAGTATACAAAGGACAGCTAACTATGGCTACACCTTC. This codes for CASSIQRTANYGYTF.

The sample holds a few counts of this clone. V is TRBV7-9 and J is TRBJ2-3, with a weak D call TRBD1 (6 bases). CDR3 size: 15 residues. Germline assignment: CDR1 SEHNR and CDR2 FQNEAQ (reference sequence). Trimming took off 2 bases at V and 1 base at J, with 10 bases between the two ends. CDR3 in DNA: TGTGCCAGCAGCTTATCAGGGGTAGGCACAGATACGCAGTATTTT. Translated, it gives CASSLSGVGTDTQYF.

The chain is built from TRBV5-1 and TRBJ2-5, with TRBD2 matching 11 bases. CDR3 length: 16 residues. Germline V CDR1 and CDR2: SGHRS, YFSETQ. V was clipped by 2 bases and J by 2 bases; unmatched bases: 5. This CDR3 reads CASSFGLAGSQETQYF. CDR3 coding DNA: TGCGCCAGCAGCTTCGGACTAGCGGGTTCTCAAGAGACCCAGTACTTC.

The chain has TRBV5-4 and TRBJ1-1, with TRBD1 as a possible D gene (6 bases). The V and J ends lost 4 bases and 5 bases respectively, with 18 bases between them. The CDR3 has 15 residues. Germline values: CDR1 SGHNT, CDR2 YYREEE (reference sequence). The CDR3 DNA follows: TGTGCCAGCAGCCGACGGGCGGGGGCGGATACTGAAGCTTTCTTT. Its translation: CASSRRAGADTEAFF.

The rearrangement joins TRBV29-1 to TRBJ2-2; 9 bases agree with TRBD2. Germline V CDR1 and CDR2: SQVTM, ANQGSEA. V shed 7 bases, J shed 4 bases, and the junction held 10 bases outside the gene matches. The CDR3 length is 15 residues. The DNA for the CDR3 is TGCAGCGCAGCGGCGGGGGGGCTAAGCACCGGGGAGCTGTTTTTT. Protein product: CSAAAGGLSTGELFF.

The chain combines TRBV30 with TRBJ2-1, with 8 bases fitting TRBD2. The trim removed 3 bases at V and 5 bases at J, leaving 3 bases unmatched. CDR1 is GTSNPN, CDR2 SVGIG, per germline (reference sequence). There are 13 residues in the CDR3. CDR3: CAWSLSGDNEQFF. Written as DNA, the CDR3 is TGTGCCTGGAGCCTTAGCGGGGACAATGAGCAGTTCTTC.

The J gene is TRBJ2-1, the V gene TRBV4-1; D call uncertain. This CDR3 has 16 residues. The V end lost 2 bases, the J end lost 2 bases, and 13 bases lay between the germline ends. Per the germline V gene, CDR1 is MGHRA and CDR2 is YSYEKL. The CDR3 DNA follows: TGCGCCAGCAGCCAATCATTCTCTATAGCCTACAATGAGCAGTTCTTC. This codes for CASSQSFSIAYNEQFF.

This chain connects TRBV6-5 to TRBJ2-7, with 9 bases aligning to TRBD1. CDR1 and CDR2 from the germline V gene are MNHEY and SVGAGI. V lost 6 bases to trimming and J lost 5 bases; unmatched junction nucleotides: 5. This CDR3 has 13 residues. This CDR3 is CASRRGQGHEQYF. The CDR3 DNA is TGTGCCAGCAGGAGGGGACAGGGCCACGAGCAGTACTTC.

The chain recombines TRBV2 with TRBJ1-1; D is undetermined. The germline V gene encodes CDR1 SNHLY and CDR2 FYNNEI. The CDR3 covers 13 residues. V was pared by 6 bases and J by 1 base, with 9 bases between. This CDR3 is CASSIQKNTEAFF. The CDR3 coding sequence is TGTGCCAGCAGCATACAGAAGAACACTGAAGCTTTCTTT.

This sequence joins TRBV29-1 and TRBJ1-2; D is unresolved. The V end was cut by 7 bases, the J end by 5 bases, with 11 bases between. This CDR3 is built from 11 residues. Looked up from germline, CDR1 is SQVTM and CDR2 is ANQGSEA. Written as DNA, the CDR3 is TGCAGCGCCGAGGGAGTTTATGGCTACACCTTC. It yields the protein CSAEGVYGYTF.

The chain combines TRBV5-4 with TRBJ2-4; D unclear. CDR1 is SGHNT and CDR2 is YYREEE in the germline V gene (reference sequence). V was cut by 0 bases and J by 2 bases, with 9 bases left in between. This CDR3 is built from 15 residues. The CDR3 sequence: CASSLGSNTKNIQYF. The CDR3 coding sequence is TGTGCCAGCAGCTTGGGCTCGAACACCAAAAACATTCAGTACTTC.

The chain employs TRBV7-6 and TRBJ2-2; TRBD2 agrees at 8 bases. V lost 4 bases, J lost 5 bases, and 12 bases stayed unmatched. CDR3 length: 17 residues. CDR1 SGHVS and CDR2 FNYEAQ come from the germline V gene. CDR3 sequence: CASSSGERGPGTGELFF. The CDR3, as DNA: TGTGCCAGCAGCTCAGGGGAGCGGGGGCCAGGGACCGGGGAGCTGTTTTTT.

The genes are TRBV7-8 and TRBJ2-7, with D unresolved. CDR1 and CDR2 (germline): SGHVS, FQNEAQ. There are 12 residues in the CDR3. V was shortened by 2 bases and J by 4 bases, with 6 bases between the two germline ends. CDR3 nucleotides: TGTGCCAGCAGCTTAATCGGGTACGAGCAGTACTTC. Translated, it gives CASSLIGYEQYF.

The chain combines TRBV11-2 with TRBJ2-1, with TRBD1 identical over 9 bases. This CDR3 is 15 amino acids long. V was clipped by 5 bases and J by 9 bases; unmatched bases: 11. The V gene's germline CDR1 is SGHAT and CDR2 FQNNGV. CDR3 nucleotides: TGTGCCAGCAGCGAGGGACAGGGACCTTTTATTGAGCAGTTCTTC. It translates to CASSEGQGPFIEQFF.

The CDR3 spells CASSSAGGTTGELFF. As DNA, the CDR3 is TGTGCCAGTAGTAGCGCAGGGGGCACCACCGGGGAGCTGTTTTTT. The chain has TRBV19 and TRBJ2-2, with 8 bases that match TRBD1. Germline trimming cut 4 bases from V and 4 bases from J; bases unmatched to any gene: 5. The CDR3 is 15 residues long. Per germline, CDR1 LNHDA and CDR2 SQIVND (reference sequence).

V and J are TRBV5-1 and TRBJ1-2; TRBD1 aligns across 9 bases. CDR3 length: 16 residues. The germline V gene has CDR1 SGHRS and CDR2 YFSETQ. V shed 1 base, J shed 6 bases, and the junction held 10 bases outside the gene matches. CDR3 sequence (DNA): TGCGCCAGCAGCTTGACCCCCGGGACAGGGTGGGATGGCTACACCTTC. Amino acid sequence: CASSLTPGTGWDGYTF.

Points on this clone: One end of the junction varies from germline; a read error may be responsible. The chain links TRBV28 to TRBJ1-6, with D perhaps matching TRBD1 (6 bases). This CDR3 spans 15 amino acids. Germline loops: CDR1 MDHEN, CDR2 SYDVKM. CDR3 in amino acids: CACRGGVSYNSPLHF. CDR3 sequence (DNA): TGTGCCTGCAGGGGAGGGGTCTCCTATAATTCACCCCTCCACTTT.

This chain uses TRBV7-2 with TRBJ2-7, with 11 bases fitting TRBD1. Germline CDR1 is SGHTA and CDR2 is FQGNSA. CDR3 length: 15 amino acids. The V segment lost 1 base and the J segment 2 bases; nucleotides outside the gene matches: 1. The CDR3 nucleotides are TGTGCCAGCAGCTTAGGGACAGGGGGCCCCTACGAGCAGTACTTC. Translating gives CASSLGTGGPYEQYF.

The chain combines TRBV9 with TRBJ2-1; D not resolved. Trimming removed 3 bases from V and 0 bases from J, with 10 bases in between. CDR3 length: 15 amino acids. Looked up from germline, CDR1 is SGDLS and CDR2 is YYNGEE. This CDR3 reads CASSGLVGSYNEQFF. The CDR3 DNA reads as TGTGCCAGCAGCGGACTGGTCGGCTCCTACAATGAGCAGTTCTTC.

The rearrangement links TRBV6-5 to TRBJ1-6; 7 nucleotides match TRBD1. Germline CDR1 and CDR2: MNHEY and SVGAGI. V trimming: 6 bases; J trimming: 5 bases; junction bases outside the gene matches: 7. The CDR3 has 15 amino acids. The CDR3: CASRPGGQNNSPLHF. The CDR3 coding sequence is TGTGCCAGCAGACCTGGGGGACAGAATAATTCACCCCTCCACTTT.

The V and J genes are TRBV28 and TRBJ1-4; tentative D call: TRBD1 (5 bases). The CDR3 length is 16 residues. Germline CDR1 and CDR2: MDHEN and SYDVKM. Deletions cut 3 bases from V and 0 bases from J, with 11 bases between. CDR3 protein: CASSFWGSSTNEKLFF. CDR3 sequence (DNA): TGTGCCAGCAGTTTTTGGGGCAGCTCAACTAATGAAAAACTGTTTTTT.